Following are 30 T cell receptor beta chains from one sample sequenced in a study of T cells after yellow fever vaccination. MiXCR was run by TCRdb on the 5' RACE reads, yielding one entry per CDR3 protein. Of over 250,000 distinct CDR3 sequences in the sample, roughly 4.3% were seen once. The source was PBMCs, collected 5 days after the yellow fever booster vaccination. These receptors came from a man between 18 and 35 years old who received the YFV17D yellow fever vaccine.

The chain uses TRBV10-3 and TRBJ2-2, with 11 bases fitting TRBD1. The CDR3 runs to 15 residues. Per germline, CDR1 ENHRY and CDR2 SYGVKD. Unmatched junction bases numbered 4, after V lost 4 bases and J lost 6 bases. The CDR3 DNA reads TGTGCCATCAGTGCCGTGGACAGGGGGCCCGGGGAGCTGTTTTTT. Its translation: CAISAVDRGPGELFF.

The sample holds a few counts of this clonotype. The chain combines TRBV4-3 with TRBJ2-5; TRBD1 aligns across 11 bases. The germline V gene encodes CDR1 LGHNA and CDR2 YSLEER. V trimming: 2 bases; J trimming: 5 bases; junction bases outside the gene matches: 7. The CDR3 is 16 amino acids. CDR3 region: CASSQNQGQGGETQYF. The CDR3 DNA is TGCGCCAGCAGCCAAAACCAGGGACAGGGGGGGGAGACCCAGTACTTC.

The sample holds a few counts of this clonotype. V gene TRBV9 combines with J gene TRBJ2-1; D is perhaps TRBD1 (5 bases). Trimming shortened V by 0 bases and J by 0 bases, and 10 bases separated the two germline ends. The CDR3 has 16 amino acids. CDR1 and CDR2 from the germline V gene are SGDLS and YYNGEE. DNA for the CDR3: TGTGCCAGCAGCGTAGTTGCTAGGGGCTCCTACAATGAGCAGTTCTTC. Amino acid sequence: CASSVVARGSYNEQFF. Drawing the rest from reference TRBV9 and TRBJ2-1, the complete variable domain is DSGVTQTPKHLITATGQRVTLRCSPRSGDLSVYWYQQSLDQGLQFLIQYYNGEERAKGNILERFSAQQFPDLHSELNLSSLELGDSALYFCASSVVARGSYNEQFFGPGTRLTVL.

This clonotype came up many times. The rearrangement uses TRBV7-9 and TRBJ2-5; D is unresolved. Trimming cost V 4 bases and J 5 bases, with 8 bases left between them. The CDR3 is 12 amino acids. Germline V lookup: CDR1 SEHNR, CDR2 FQNEAQ (reference sequence). The CDR3 sequence: CASSSDLETQYF. DNA of the CDR3: TGTGCCAGCAGCTCAGACCTTGAGACCCAGTACTTC. The full variable domain, in which reference TRBV7-9 and TRBJ2-5 provide the parts outside the CDR3, is DTGVSQNPRHKITKRGQNVTFRCDPISEHNRLYWYRQTLGQGPEFLTYFQNEAQLEKSRLLSDRFSAERPKGSFSTLEIQRTEQGDSAMYLCASSSDLETQYFGPGTRLLVL.

This clonotype was observed a few times. V and J are TRBV7-8 and TRBJ1-3; D might be TRBD1 (5 bases). CDR1 SGHVS and CDR2 FQNEAQ come from the germline V gene. The germline V and J ends were trimmed by 3 bases and 4 bases, with 16 bases remaining between them. The CDR3 sequence is 16 residues long. The CDR3 nucleotides are TGTGCCAGCAGCTTTCTCAGCGGGACGGACGGAAACACCATATATTTT. Protein product: CASSFLSGTDGNTIYF.

This clonotype was recorded many times. The rearrangement links TRBV11-2 to TRBJ2-2; the D gene is possibly TRBD2 (5 bases). Trimming left V 2 bases short and J 7 bases short, with 14 bases between. Germline V lookup: CDR1 SGHAT, CDR2 FQNNGV. The CDR3 covers 15 residues. The CDR3 DNA follows: TGTGCCAGCAGCTTAATTGCCTCTCGGGGCGGGGAGCTGTTTTTT. As protein: CASSLIASRGGELFF.

This chain links TRBV12-3 or TRBV12-4 with TRBJ1-1, with 7 bases aligning to TRBD1. CDR3 length equals 15 residues. The V segment lost 6 bases and the J segment 1 base; nucleotides outside the gene matches: 8. This CDR3 is CASRRQGQQNTEAFF. DNA for the CDR3: TGTGCCAGCAGAAGACAGGGACAGCAGAACACTGAAGCTTTCTTT.

This clonotype was recorded at least ten times. The chain has TRBV5-1 and TRBJ2-1, with 9 bases aligning to TRBD2. The CDR3 runs to 18 residues. Germline V CDR1 and CDR2: SGHRS, YFSETQ. V gave up 1 base and J gave up 8 bases; unmatched junction bases: 16. The CDR3 DNA sequence: TGCGCCAGCAGCTTGAGTAGGCTAGCGGGGCCCCACGGGGATGAGCAGTTCTTC. This sequence encodes CASSLSRLAGPHGDEQFF.

The sample holds many counts of this clonotype. This rearrangement joins TRBV7-3 to TRBJ2-3, with D hard to call. CDR1 is SGHTA, CDR2 FQGTGA, per germline. V lost 3 bases, J lost 5 bases, and 9 bases lay in between. This CDR3 is 13 amino acids long. The CDR3, as DNA: TGTGCCAGCAGCTTCGGAAGCGAAGATACGCAGTATTTT. Protein: CASSFGSEDTQYF.

The chain has TRBV4-3 and TRBJ2-7; 7 positions agree with TRBD1. V gave up 4 bases and J gave up 2 bases; unmatched junction bases: 8. Germline loops: CDR1 LGHNA, CDR2 YSLEER. The CDR3 has 15 amino acids. The CDR3 DNA reads TGCGCCAGCAGCCCCACAGGGGACGGGCCCTACGAGCAGTACGTC. Protein product: CASSPTGDGPYEQYV.

This clonotype was counted only a few times. One end of the junction varies from germline; a read error may be responsible. The chain uses TRBV5-6 and TRBJ2-5; perhaps D is TRBD1 or TRBD2 (6 bases each). Germline lookup yields CDR1 SGHDT and CDR2 YYEEEE. CDR3 length equals 14 residues. CDR3: CASNLEQGRETQYF. The DNA of the CDR3 is TGTGCCAGCAACTTGGAGCAGGGGAGGGAGACCCAGTACTTC.

This clonotype has a count of ten or more. The V and J genes are TRBV4-3 and TRBJ2-5; no firm D call. Trimming pared 0 bases from V and 5 bases from J, leaving 16 bases between. The CDR3 sequence is 16 residues long. Per germline, CDR1 LGHNA and CDR2 YSLEER. The CDR3 region has the DNA TGCGCCAGCAGCCAAGATTTACGGCGGATAGTGGAGACCCAGTACTTC. Translating gives CASSQDLRRIVETQYF.

Only a few counts were recorded for this clonotype. The chain joins TRBV12-3 or TRBV12-4 to TRBJ1-2; TRBD1 is a possible D gene (5 bases). The CDR3 has 13 amino acids. V lost 6 bases, J lost 9 bases, and 17 bases lay in between. The CDR3 DNA reads as TGTGCCAGCAGATCGGGGGAAGGGAAGAGCTACACCTTC. Translating gives CASRSGEGKSYTF.

This clonotype was counted a few times. V and J are TRBV12-3 or TRBV12-4 and TRBJ2-1, with D possibly matching TRBD2 (7 bases). The CDR3 has 17 amino acids. V was trimmed by 6 bases and J by 4 bases, leaving 22 bases between them. The CDR3 nucleotides are TGTGCCAGCAGCTTCCCCTTGGCGGGGGCCCCATACAATGAGCAGTTCTTC. Translated: CASSFPLAGAPYNEQFF.

This clonotype was observed at least ten times. J is TRBJ2-4 and V is TRBV9; the match to TRBD2 covers 8 bases. This CDR3 has 15 residues. Per germline, CDR1 SGDLS and CDR2 YYNGEE. Trimming took 4 bases from V and 3 from J; bases not matched to a gene: 6. CDR3 coding DNA: TGTGCCAGCAGCCCGGGGGGGGCTCGCAAAAACATTCAGTACTTC. This encodes CASSPGGARKNIQYF.

The chain has TRBV27 and TRBJ1-5; D is undetermined. Trimming cost V 6 bases and J 1 base, with 13 bases left between them. The CDR3 covers 15 residues. The germline V gene has CDR1 MNHEY and CDR2 SMNVEV (reference sequence). CDR3 amino acids: CASRLSGSSNQPQHF. The CDR3 DNA reads TGTGCCAGCAGACTCTCGGGGAGCAGCAATCAGCCCCAGCATTTT.

This clonotype has at least ten counts. The chain links TRBV5-1 to TRBJ2-3, with D possibly matching TRBD2 (6 bases). The CDR3 contains 14 residues. Between the trimmed V and J ends, which lost 1 base and 1 base, there was a span of 7 bases. In germline, CDR1 is SGHRS, CDR2 YFSETQ. The CDR3 DNA is TGCGCCAGCAGCTTGAGGAGGGGCACAGATACGCAGTATTTT. Its translation: CASSLRRGTDTQYF.

V usage is TRBV4-1 and J usage is TRBJ2-1; maybe TRBD1 (5 bases). The CDR3 is 14 residues long. With 4 bases removed from V and 10 bases from J, the gap between germline ends came to 17 bases. CDR1 is MGHRA and CDR2 is YSYEKL in the germline V gene. In DNA form, the CDR3 reads TGCGCCAGCAGCCCTTTGAGGCCTTCAGGGGAGCAGTTCTTC. Translation gives CASSPLRPSGEQFF.

This clonotype has a count of ten or more. The chain joins TRBV9 to TRBJ2-7; D remains ambiguous. This CDR3 comprises 14 residues. Germline V gene sequence: CDR1 SGDLS, CDR2 YYNGEE. V lost 0 bases, J lost 3 bases, and 10 bases lay in between. The chain's CDR3 is CASSVGVWDYEQYF. In nucleotides, the CDR3 is TGTGCCAGCAGCGTAGGGGTCTGGGACTACGAGCAGTACTTC.

The chain combines TRBV6-1 with TRBJ1-2; 8 nucleotides agree with TRBD1. The ends lost 8 bases at V and 6 bases at J; junction bases unmatched: 14. Germline loops: CDR1 MNHNS, CDR2 SASEGT. The CDR3 is 15 amino acids. The CDR3 here is CASRHPGQGIHGYTF. The CDR3 coding sequence is TGTGCCAGCCGACACCCCGGACAGGGTATCCATGGCTACACCTTC.

A few counts support this clonotype. This chain links TRBV29-1 with TRBJ1-1; D not certain. This CDR3 has 17 amino acids. Germline CDR1 and CDR2: SQVTM and ANQGSEA. V lost 1 base to trimming and J lost 0 bases, with 18 bases between them. The DNA for the CDR3 is TGCAGCGTTGAAGGTGGGCAGAGCAACCCCATGAACACTGAAGCTTTCTTT. It encodes CSVEGGQSNPMNTEAFF. Variable domain in full (rest from reference TRBV29-1 and TRBJ1-1): SAVISQKPSRDICQRGTSLTIQCQVDSQVTMMFWYRQQPGQSLTLIATANQGSEATYESGFVIDKFPISRPNLTFSTLTVSNMSPEDSSIYLCSVEGGQSNPMNTEAFFGQGTRLTVV.

This clonotype turned up a few times. This rearrangement joins TRBV4-1 to TRBJ2-7, with TRBD2 as a possible D gene (5 bases). Germline assignment: CDR1 MGHRA and CDR2 YSYEKL. Trimming left V 4 bases short and J 2 bases short, with 18 bases between. The CDR3 runs to 16 residues. The CDR3 coding sequence is TGCGCCAGCAGCCCCCATGAGGGCAGTGGGACCTACGAGCAGTACTTC. It yields the protein CASSPHEGSGTYEQYF.

This clonotype was observed a handful of times. This rearrangement joins TRBV24-1 to TRBJ2-3; D perhaps matches TRBD1 (5 bases). The CDR3 is made up of 17 amino acids. Germline CDR1 and CDR2: KGHDR and SFDVKD. V was shortened by 4 bases and J by 1 base, with 17 bases between the two germline ends. DNA of the CDR3: TGTGCCACCAGTGACCCCTTCGGTACAGGCGGCACAGATACGCAGTATTTT. Translating gives CATSDPFGTGGTDTQYF.

This clonotype was counted many times. CDR3 loop: CASREGVSRVGETQYF. Written as DNA, the CDR3 is TGTGCCAGCAGGGAAGGAGTCTCGAGGGTAGGGGAGACCCAGTACTTC. The rearrangement links TRBV25-1 to TRBJ2-5; D is possibly TRBD2 (5 bases). V shed 6 bases and J shed 5 bases, with 22 bases lying between them. This CDR3 has 16 residues. Germline V gene sequence: CDR1 MGHDK, CDR2 SYGVNS.

This rearrangement joins TRBV5-1 to TRBJ2-3; a weak D match, TRBD1 (6 bases). The germline CDR1 and CDR2 sequences are SGHRS and YFSETQ. The CDR3 has 12 amino acids. V was cut by 7 bases and J by 6 bases, with 12 bases left in between. CDR3 protein: CASSRTADTQYF. The CDR3 DNA reads TGCGCCAGCTCAAGGACAGCGGATACGCAGTATTTT.

In its sample, this clonotype was seen many times. The chain uses TRBV20-1 and TRBJ1-1; possibly TRBD1 for D (6 bases). The CDR3 is 14 amino acids. CDR1 DFQATT and CDR2 SNEGSKA come from the germline V gene (reference sequence). The V end was cut by 3 bases, the J end by 0 bases, with 11 bases between. The DNA of the CDR3 is TGCAGTGCTAGCCCAGGGGTTGTGAACACTGAAGCTTTCTTT. This sequence encodes CSASPGVVNTEAFF.

Ten or more counts support this clonotype. This chain links TRBV15 with TRBJ1-1, with D perhaps TRBD1 (5 bases). The CDR3 has 12 residues. The V end was cut by 5 bases, the J end by 5 bases, with 9 bases between. The germline V gene encodes CDR1 LNHNV and CDR2 YYDKDF (reference sequence). The CDR3 loop is CATSWGKTEAFF. The CDR3 DNA sequence: TGTGCCACCAGCTGGGGGAAGACTGAAGCTTTCTTT. The whole variable domain, filled in from reference TRBV15 and TRBJ1-1, reads DAMVIQNPRYQVTQFGKPVTLSCSQTLNHNVMYWYQQKSSQAPKLLFHYYDKDFNNEADTPDNFQSRRPNTSFCFLDIRSPGLGDTAMYLCATSWGKTEAFFGQGTRLTVV.

The table lists this clonotype with a few counts. The rearrangement joins TRBV7-9 to TRBJ1-2, with 8 bases identical to TRBD1. CDR3 length: 19 amino acids. Germline V CDR1 and CDR2: SEHNR, FQNEAQ (reference sequence). V was clipped by 5 bases and J by 5 bases; unmatched bases: 22. The CDR3 bases are TGTGCCAGCAGCCCACTCCCCCGGGACAGGAGGAGGCGGCTATATGGCTACACCTTC. This gives the protein CASSPLPRDRRRRLYGYTF.

DNA of the CDR3: TGTGCCAGCTCACCAGTGACGGGACAGGGTGGGGCTGAAGCTTTCTTT. It yields the protein CASSPVTGQGGAEAFF. The V call is TRBV18, the J call TRBJ1-1, with 9 bases fitting TRBD1. J gave up 6 bases and V 2 bases, and 10 bases lay outside the gene matches. CDR1 and CDR2 from the germline V gene are KGHSH and LQKENI. This CDR3 contains 16 residues.

The CDR3 DNA reads as TGCGCCAGCAGCCAAGCAATACCGGGACAGGCGTACGTC. Amino acids: CASSQAIPGQAYV. This chain joins TRBV4-3 and TRBJ2-7; 8 nucleotides align to TRBD1. CDR3 length: 13 amino acids. The V and J ends lost 1 base and 12 bases, in that order; junction bases with no gene match: 8. Germline loops: CDR1 LGHNA, CDR2 YSLEER.